Presented here are 22 T cell receptor beta chains from one specimen sequenced in a study of T cells expressing NK-cell markers. From the 5' RACE reads, TCRdb lists one entry per CDR3 protein and no DNA. This sample's table has about 390,000 distinct CDR3 sequences. The sequencing sample was made of blood T cells: a sorted CD56 or NKG2C T cell subset, CD4+ or CD8+ T cells, or bulk PBMC T cells (not recorded which). The receptors here all came from a woman aged 45-65 years in good health.

This chain joins TRBV29-1 and TRBJ1-2; TCRdb selects TRBD1, and the lack of DNA leaves this call unchecked. Germline CDR1 and CDR2: SQVTM and ANQGSEA. The CDR3 loop spans 14 amino acids. The CDR3 sequence is CSVEGTGSDYGYTF.

The chain uses TRBV18 and TRBJ2-1; TCRdb picks TRBD2, but there is no DNA to check that call. This CDR3 comprises 16 residues. The germline V gene has CDR1 KGHSH and CDR2 LQKENI. The CDR3 here is CASSRGPSSSYNEQFF.

This chain connects TRBV10-3 to TRBJ2-1; TCRdb proposes TRBD2, but this gene call is untestable without DNA. The CDR3 covers 14 residues. From germline, CDR1 is ENHRY and CDR2 SYGVKD. CDR3: CATSGLAGVDEQFF.

The rearrangement uses TRBV6-2 or TRBV6-3 and TRBJ2-1; the D gene TCRdb calls, TRBD2, cannot be checked with no DNA. This CDR3 is 13 amino acids long. CDR1 and CDR2 from the germline V gene are MNHEY and SVGEGT. This chain's CDR3 is CASGSISYNEQFF.

This CDR3 is CSARGGLAASSTDTQYF. The V and J genes are TRBV20-1 and TRBJ2-3; TCRdb lists TRBD2, though no DNA is available to test this call. Germline V gives CDR1 DFQATT, CDR2 SNEGSKA (reference sequence). This CDR3 is built from 17 residues.

V usage is TRBV24-1 and J usage is TRBJ1-1; checking the TCRdb D call of TRBD1 is not possible without DNA. Looked up from germline, CDR1 is KGHDR and CDR2 is SFDVKD. The CDR3 spans 16 residues. The CDR3 region is CATSSTGTGSITEAFF.

The chain combines TRBV27 with TRBJ1-4; TCRdb selects TRBD1, and the lack of DNA leaves this call unchecked. The CDR3 loop spans 14 amino acids. Germline V gives CDR1 MNHEY, CDR2 SMNVEV (reference sequence). CDR3 sequence: CASSRKGGNEKLFF. The variable domain in full, completed from reference TRBV27 and TRBJ1-4, reads EAQVTQNPRYLITVTGKKLTVTCSQNMNHEYMSWYRQDPGLGLRQIYYSMNVEVTDKGDVPEGYKVSRKEKRNFPLILESPSPNQTSLYFCASSRKGGNEKLFFGSGTQLSVL.

The rearrangement links TRBV24-1 to TRBJ2-1; the D call of TRBD2 rests on TCRdb alone, since no DNA is present to check it. This CDR3 is built from 19 residues. The germline CDR1 and CDR2 sequences are KGHDR and SFDVKD. CDR3 protein: CATSDIGTGSTSGRDEQFF.

This sequence joins TRBV29-1 and TRBJ2-5. This CDR3 comprises 11 residues. CDR1 and CDR2 from the germline V gene are SQVTM and ANQGSEA. The CDR3 loop is CSVVGEETQYF.

J is TRBJ2-6 and V is TRBV3-1; the D call from TCRdb, TRBD1, cannot be confirmed without DNA. Germline V gene data show CDR1 as LGHDT and CDR2 as YNNKEL (reference sequence). The CDR3 contains 19 residues. CDR3 in amino acids: CASSAGPTGALSRANVLTF.

The chain uses TRBV20-1 and TRBJ2-5. From germline, CDR1 is DFQATT and CDR2 SNEGSKA (reference sequence). CDR3 length: 12 amino acids. The CDR3 here is CSARAKQETQYF.

V is TRBV2 and J is TRBJ2-5; TCRdb's D call of TRBD1 is untestable without DNA. Looked up from germline, CDR1 is SNHLY and CDR2 is FYNNEI. CDR3 length: 12 amino acids. The CDR3 sequence: CASNGGWETQYF. Filled out from reference TRBV2 and TRBJ2-5, the complete variable domain reads EPEVTQTPSHQVTQMGQEVILRCVPISNHLYFYWYRQILGQKVEFLVSFYNNEISEKSEIFDDQFSVERPDGSNFTLKIRSTKLEDSAMYFCASNGGWETQYFGPGTRLLVL.

The chain couples TRBV20-1 to TRBJ1-1; without DNA, the TCRdb call of TRBD1 cannot be checked. Per germline, CDR1 DFQATT and CDR2 SNEGSKA (reference sequence). This CDR3 spans 11 amino acids. The CDR3 sequence: CSAQDRGQAFF.

The gene calls are TRBV19 and TRBJ1-2; no DNA is available, so the TRBD1 call from TCRdb remains unchecked. CDR3 size: 13 residues. Germline V lookup: CDR1 LNHDA, CDR2 SQIVND (reference sequence). CDR3 region: CASKMGQLYGYTF.

The V and J genes are TRBV12-3 or TRBV12-4 and TRBJ2-1; TCRdb reports TRBD2, a call that lacks DNA to check it against. The CDR3 sequence is 13 residues long. The CDR3 protein is CASRGSGTTEQFF.

The J gene is TRBJ1-3, the V gene TRBV28; no DNA is available, so the TRBD1 call from TCRdb remains unchecked. In germline, CDR1 is MDHEN, CDR2 SYDVKM. CDR3 length equals 16 residues. This CDR3 reads CASSPLAGVAGNTIYF.

CDR3 in amino acids: CATCQGISYNEQFF. The J gene is TRBJ2-1, the V gene TRBV5-1; the TCRdb D gene call, TRBD1, has no DNA to confirm it. Germline loops: CDR1 SGHRS, CDR2 YFSETQ. The CDR3 has 14 residues.

The chain uses TRBV7-9 and TRBJ2-1; no DNA is available, so the TRBD2 call from TCRdb remains unchecked. The CDR3 totals 16 residues. The V gene's germline CDR1 is SEHNR and CDR2 FQNEAQ (reference sequence). CDR3 loop: CASSLGRGSRSNEQFF.

This chain connects TRBV19 to TRBJ2-7; TCRdb outputs TRBD2, but without DNA this stays unchecked. Germline values: CDR1 LNHDA, CDR2 SQIVND (reference sequence). This CDR3 region has 14 residues. The CDR3 is CASSIAGVNYEQYF.

The chain is built from TRBV18 and TRBJ2-1. The CDR3 contains 15 residues. Germline loops: CDR1 KGHSH, CDR2 LQKENI. CDR3 amino acids: CASSPSPYADNEQFF.

This CDR3 is CSGEWGNTEAFF. V is TRBV29-1 and J is TRBJ1-1. In germline, CDR1 is SQVTM, CDR2 ANQGSEA. The CDR3 totals 12 residues.

The gene calls are TRBV4-2 and TRBJ1-5; TCRdb names TRBD1, which stays unverified in the absence of DNA. Germline CDR1 LGHNA, CDR2 YNFKEQ. The CDR3 loop spans 16 amino acids. The CDR3 region is CASSQVTSAGDQPQHF.